The rows below give T cell receptor beta chains drawn from one sample of a study of blood T cell repertoires in COVID-19. Generated by immunoSEQ multiplex PCR, the TCRdb table keeps only in-frame clones and is missing some. The sample has about 92,000 clones, about three quarters seen once. The source material was peripheral blood. All receptors come from a man between 45 and 60 years old who had recovered from COVID-19. Each CDR3 is given with its conserved first and last residue. The D gene is left open where the match is weak. Rows give clone size only sometimes, using once, few, many, or a class for an expanded clone.

j_call clone_size cdr3_length v_call d_call cdr3_aa cdr3_nt
TRBJ2-1 NA 16 TRBV7-9 NA CASSPIRGGSHNEQFF TGTGCCAGCAGCCCTATTAGAGGGGGATCGCACAATGAGCAGTTCTTC
TRBJ1-1 NA 13 TRBV7-2 NA CASSSQGPREAFF TGTGCCAGCAGCTCCCAGGGGCCAAGGGAAGCTTTCTTT
TRBJ2-7 few 15 TRBV21-1 NA CASSKEVTGRNEQYF TGTGCCAGCAGCAAAGAGGTCACAGGTAGGAACGAGCAGTACTTC
TRBJ2-3 NA 15 TRBV11-2 TRBD1 CASSYRDRAADTQYF TGTGCCAGCAGCTACCGGGACAGGGCGGCAGATACGCAGTATTTT
TRBJ2-7 NA 15 TRBV6-5 TRBD2 CASSITAGGKNEQYF TGTGCCAGCAGCATAACGGCGGGAGGGAAAAACGAGCAGTACTTC
TRBJ2-2 NA 15 TRBV7-2 TRBD2 CASSLTSGGSGELFF TGTGCCAGCAGCTTGACTAGCGGGGGTTCCGGGGAGCTGTTTTTT
TRBJ1-3 NA 15 TRBV2 TRBD1 CASKTGTGSGNTIYF TGTGCCAGCAAGACCGGGACAGGTTCTGGAAACACCATATATTTT
TRBJ2-3 NA 11 TRBV3-1/TRBV3-2 NA CASSPGNTQYF TGTGCCAGCAGCCCGGGGAATACGCAGTATTTT
TRBJ1-1 NA 12 TRBV28 NA CATAGGLGEAFF TGTGCCACCGCCGGGGGGCTTGGTGAAGCTTTCTTT
TRBJ1-1 NA 14 TRBV27 TRBD1 CASGDRILNTEAFF TGTGCCAGCGGGGACAGAATCTTGAACACTGAAGCTTTCTTT
TRBJ1-6 NA 15 TRBV27 NA CASRKGQATNSPLHF TGTGCCAGCCGCAAGGGGCAGGCGACTAATTCACCCCTCCACTTT
TRBJ2-7 NA 12 TRBV28 NA CASSQGSYEQYF TGTGCCAGCAGTCAGGGCTCCTACGAGCAGTACTTC
TRBJ2-1 NA 16 TRBV9 TRBD1 CASDRTGKNLNNEQFF TGTGCCAGCGACAGGACAGGAAAAAACCTCAACAATGAGCAGTTCTTC
TRBJ2-3 once 15 TRBV5-6 TRBD2 CASSPASGGLNTQYF TGTGCCAGCAGCCCTGCTAGCGGGGGCCTAAATACGCAGTATTTT
TRBJ1-6 few 13 TRBV12-3/TRBV12-4 NA CASSTGLGGPLHF TGTGCCAGCAGCACAGGGTTGGGTGGACCCCTCCACTTT
TRBJ2-1 NA 15 TRBV3-1/TRBV3-2 NA CASSRQISSYNEQFF TGTGCCAGCAGCCGACAGATTAGCTCCTACAATGAGCAGTTCTTC
TRBJ2-4 NA 15 TRBV30 TRBD1 CALTTGTATGNIQYF TGTGCCTTAACAACCGGGACAGCGACGGGGAACATTCAGTACTTC
TRBJ1-6 NA 13 TRBV3-1/TRBV3-2 NA CASSPSYNSPLHF TGTGCCAGCAGCCCCAGCTATAATTCACCCCTCCACTTT
TRBJ1-1 NA 12 TRBV6-1 NA CASSERGGEAFF TGTGCCAGCAGTGAACGGGGGGGTGAAGCTTTCTTT
TRBJ2-1 NA 15 TRBV30 TRBD1 CAWTLSGTGRNEQFF TGTGCCTGGACCCTCTCCGGGACAGGGCGTAATGAGCAGTTCTTC
TRBJ1-2 once 16 TRBV7-6 NA CASSLESGVKGYGYTF TGTGCCAGCAGCTTAGAATCGGGTGTAAAGGGGTATGGCTACACCTTC
TRBJ2-1 NA 14 TRBV4-3 TRBD2 CASSQEARGNEQFF TGCGCCAGCAGCCAAGAGGCGCGGGGGAATGAGCAGTTCTTC
TRBJ1-1 NA 14 TRBV18 NA CASSPGMGGTEAFF TGTGCCAGCTCACCTGGTATGGGGGGCACTGAAGCTTTCTTT
TRBJ2-7 once 16 TRBV27 NA CASSPTRITISYEQYF TGTGCCAGCAGTCCTACCCGAATTACGATTTCCTACGAGCAGTACTTC
TRBJ2-5 NA 15 TRBV30 NA CAWNFLGAASETQYF TGTGCCTGGAACTTTTTAGGGGCGGCCTCAGAGACCCAGTACTTC
TRBJ1-4 many 14 TRBV4-2 NA CASSQGRGREKLFF TGTGCCAGCAGCCAAGGTCGAGGAAGGGAAAAACTGTTTTTT
TRBJ1-3 NA 14 TRBV2 NA CASSPQGYGNTIYF TGTGCCAGCAGTCCTCAGGGGTATGGAAACACCATATATTTT
TRBJ2-7 NA 14 TRBV5-1 TRBD1 CASRKGTGSYEQYF TGCGCCAGCAGAAAAGGGACAGGATCGTACGAGCAGTACTTC
TRBJ1-6 NA 15 TRBV2 NA CASTLVGQVNSPLHF TGTGCCAGTACACTAGTGGGACAAGTAAATTCACCCCTCCACTTT
TRBJ2-3 NA 18 TRBV11-3 TRBD2 CASSFGRTSGRSTDTQYF TGTGCCAGCAGCTTCGGAAGGACTAGCGGGAGGAGCACAGATACGCAGTATTTT
TRBJ2-1 NA 14 TRBV6-2/TRBV6-3 TRBD2 CASSSGLDNNEQFF TGTGCCAGCAGCTCGGGACTAGATAACAATGAGCAGTTCTTC
TRBJ2-1 few 12 TRBV27 NA CASTLAPGEQFF TGTGCCAGCACCCTTGCACCGGGGGAGCAGTTCTTC
TRBJ1-1 NA 15 TRBV2 TRBD1 CASSARQGRITEAFF TGTGCCAGCAGTGCCCGACAGGGGAGGATAACTGAAGCTTTCTTT
TRBJ1-3 NA 18 TRBV4-2 TRBD1 CASSQSIPGQGTGNTIYF TGTGCCAGCAGCCAGTCCATTCCGGGACAGGGGACTGGAAACACCATATATTTT
TRBJ2-7 few 12 TRBV29-1 NA CSVEGRAYEQYF TGCAGCGTTGAAGGCAGGGCCTACGAGCAGTACTTC
TRBJ2-5 NA 13 TRBV4-1 NA CASSQGEKETQYF TGCGCCAGCAGCCAAGGAGAAAAAGAGACCCAGTACTTC
TRBJ2-5 NA 16 TRBV7-2 TRBD2 CASSLSLAGNQETQYF TGTGCCAGCAGCTTATCACTAGCGGGGAACCAAGAGACCCAGTACTTC
TRBJ2-1 few 15 TRBV5-4 TRBD1 CASSYKLGDSNEQFF TGTGCCAGCAGCTACAAATTGGGGGACAGCAATGAGCAGTTCTTC
TRBJ2-7 NA 14 TRBV6-5 NA CASSSSWSSYEQYF TGTGCCAGCAGTTCCAGCTGGAGCTCCTACGAGCAGTACTTC
TRBJ2-3 few 13 TRBV6-5 NA CASRKPSTDTQYF TGTGCCAGCAGAAAGCCTAGCACAGATACGCAGTATTTT
TRBJ2-7 few 16 TRBV10-3 TRBD1 CAISATRTGSSYEQYF TGTGCCATCAGTGCCACTAGGACAGGGAGCTCCTACGAGCAGTACTTC
TRBJ1-1 NA 14 TRBV5-1 TRBD1 CASSSQQGDTEAFF TGCGCCAGCAGCTCTCAACAGGGGGACACTGAAGCTTTCTTT
TRBJ2-1 NA 17 TRBV7-3 TRBD2 CASSSQPGLEVHNEQFF TGTGCCAGCAGTTCTCAGCCGGGACTAGAAGTTCACAATGAGCAGTTCTTC
TRBJ2-5 NA 15 TRBV5-5 TRBD2 CASSLAVAGRETQYF TGTGCCAGCAGCTTGGCGGTAGCGGGGCGGGAGACCCAGTACTTC
TRBJ2-1 few 16 TRBV11-2 TRBD2 CASSQQLAGGPNEQFF TGTGCCAGCAGCCAGCAACTAGCGGGAGGACCCAATGAGCAGTTCTTC
TRBJ1-2 NA 15 TRBV4-3 NA CASSQTLRGDYGYTF TGCGCCAGCAGCCAGACGCTCCGCGGAGACTATGGCTACACCTTC
TRBJ1-4 NA 15 TRBV5-1 TRBD1 CASSLEDRGIEKLFF TGCGCCAGCAGCTTAGAGGACAGGGGGATTGAAAAACTGTTTTTT
TRBJ1-1 NA 14 TRBV5-1 NA CASSLQGPRGEAFF TGCGCCAGCAGCTTGCAGGGGCCGCGAGGGGAAGCTTTCTTT
TRBJ2-3 few 15 TRBV5-6 NA CASSLAGLGTDTQYF TGTGCCAGCAGCTTGGCAGGGCTGGGCACAGATACGCAGTATTTT
TRBJ1-1 NA 13 TRBV2 NA CASTWGGNTEAFF TGTGCCAGCACATGGGGAGGGAACACTGAAGCTTTCTTT
TRBJ1-2 NA 16 TRBV5-6 NA CASSSRGARRDYGYTF TGTGCCAGCAGCTCCCGGGGGGCCCGACGAGACTATGGCTACACCTTC
TRBJ1-6 NA 15 TRBV13 NA CASSPGLSYNSPLHF TGTGCCAGCAGCCCCGGACTGTCCTATAATTCACCCCTCCACTTT